The sequence of this T cell receptor (beta chain) was determined in a study of T cells after posttransplantation cyclophosphamide. Study results and limitations: Donor CD8+ memory clones often dominated recipient blood repertoires at later times. Tissue-infiltrating T cells from skin or gut overlapped little with blood T cells. TRB clonality was highly associated with recipient CMV seropositivity and reactivation.

Sequencing used immunoSEQ multiplex PCR; TCRdb keeps in-frame clones, though not all of them. Among about 20,000 clones listed, around 90% were seen once. Treatment was busulfan-fludarabine conditioning, a marrow graft, and cyclophosphamide on days +3 and +4. In the case of this clone: Its antigen is as yet unknown.

Trimming at V came to 0 bases and at J to 4 bases, leaving 6 bases not matched to a gene. The CDR3 spans 15 residues. Per the germline V gene, CDR1 is LGHNA and CDR2 is YSLEER. Sequences were derived from PBMCs, sampled after allogeneic stem cell transplant with posttransplant cyclophosphamide. This chain connects TRBV4-3 to TRBJ2-7; 7 bases fit TRBD1. The source is a female patient in her thirties or forties who received an allogeneic stem cell transplant from a related donor, was CMV-positive, and had no GVHD. Some T cells may be transferred from the graft donor. The CDR3 spells CASSQEGTVSYEQYF. The CDR3 DNA reads as TGCGCCAGCAGCCAAGAAGGGACAGTGTCTTACGAGCAGTACTTC.